Listed here are 20 T cell receptor beta chains from one sample, sequenced in a study of blood T cell repertoires in COVID-19. Clones were read by immunoSEQ multiplex PCR, and TCRdb kept only the in-frame ones, dropping some. The sample includes around 300,000 clones, 90% of them seen just once. Sequenced input: PBMCs or T cells enriched from blood (not recorded which). The receptors originated from a woman aged 18-29 years with acute COVID-19.

V and J are TRBV28 and TRBJ2-7; D may be TRBD1 (5 bases). With 5 bases removed from V and 0 bases from J, the gap between germline ends came to 11 bases. The germline V gene has CDR1 MDHEN and CDR2 SYDVKM. The CDR3 is 14 residues long. CDR3: CASSPGADSYEQYF. CDR3 DNA sequence: TGTGCCAGCAGTCCTGGGGCGGACTCCTACGAGCAGTACTTC.

V usage is TRBV4-1 and J usage is TRBJ2-1, with D perhaps TRBD1 (6 bases). This CDR3 spans 17 amino acids. V was clipped by 3 bases and J by 8 bases, with 23 bases between them. From germline, CDR1 is MGHRA and CDR2 YSYEKL. The CDR3 coding sequence is TGCGCCAGCAGCCACTACAGGGAAAGGGCCCTAATGGATGAGCAGTTCTTC. The encoded protein is CASSHYRERALMDEQFF.

This sequence joins TRBV7-8 and TRBJ2-1; D possibly corresponds to TRBD2 (5 bases). The CDR3 contains 16 residues. Between the trimmed V and J ends, which lost 0 bases and 2 bases, there was a span of 11 bases. The germline V gene has CDR1 SGHVS and CDR2 FQNEAQ. CDR3 DNA: TGTGCCAGCAGCTTAGCGCCTAGCTTCGCCTACAATGAGCAGTTCTTC. Translated: CASSLAPSFAYNEQFF.

The chain recombines TRBV19 with TRBJ1-1; D remains unclear. V lost 5 bases to trimming and J lost 11 bases, with 21 bases between them. CDR1 and CDR2 from the germline V gene are LNHDA and SQIVND (reference sequence). The CDR3 has 14 residues. As DNA, the CDR3 is TGTGCCAGTAGTCCTCCGACACCGGAATCGGGGGCTTTCTTT. Its translation is CASSPPTPESGAFF.

This clone turned up a few times. V is TRBV7-8 and J is TRBJ2-7; no reliable D call. With 5 bases removed from V and 4 bases from J, the gap between germline ends came to 12 bases. Germline values: CDR1 SGHVS, CDR2 FQNEAQ. The CDR3 totals 13 residues. CDR3 residues: CASSPSSLYEQYF. The CDR3 DNA reads as TGTGCCAGCAGCCCCTCCTCGCTATACGAGCAGTACTTC.

This sequence joins TRBV5-1 and TRBJ2-3; no firm D call. Trimming left V 3 bases short and J 0 bases short, with 8 bases between. CDR3 length equals 14 residues. Germline CDR1 is SGHRS and CDR2 is YFSETQ. The CDR3 coding sequence is TGCGCCAGCAGCTCGACACCGAGCACAGATACGCAGTATTTT. Residues: CASSSTPSTDTQYF.

The chain links TRBV7-2 to TRBJ2-7; D is ambiguous. CDR1 is SGHTA, CDR2 FQGNSA, per germline. The CDR3 contains 13 residues. V lost 0 bases to trimming and J lost 6 bases, with 9 bases between them. The CDR3 nucleotides read TGTGCCAGCAGCTTAGCCACAGCATTCGAGCAGTACTTC. Translating gives CASSLATAFEQYF.

This clone was seen only once. The CDR3 protein is CASRPGGLYEQYF. In nucleotides, the CDR3 is TGTGCCAGCAGACCCGGGGGGTTGTACGAGCAGTACTTC. This chain links TRBV6-5 with TRBJ2-7, with TRBD2 identical over 7 bases. In germline, CDR1 is MNHEY, CDR2 SVGAGI. This CDR3 spans 13 amino acids. V lost 6 bases and J lost 4; bases outside the gene matches: 6.

The CDR3 region is CASRLRGLDTDTQYF. As DNA, the CDR3 is TGCGCCAGCCGCCTGAGGGGGCTGGACACAGATACGCAGTATTTT. This sequence joins TRBV5-1 and TRBJ2-3, with 7 bases matching TRBD1. Germline CDR1 SGHRS, CDR2 YFSETQ. The ends lost 7 bases at V and 2 bases at J; junction bases unmatched: 10. The CDR3 is 15 amino acids.

This rearrangement joins TRBV4-1 to TRBJ1-5, with 9 bases that match TRBD1. V trimming: 3 bases; J trimming: 7 bases; junction bases outside the gene matches: 19. Germline-derived CDR1 and CDR2 are MGHRA and YSYEKL. The CDR3 spans 19 residues. CDR3 in amino acids: CASSQEKVGTGKKGQPQHF. The CDR3 nucleotides read TGCGCCAGCAGCCAGGAAAAAGTCGGGACAGGGAAAAAAGGACAGCCCCAGCATTTT.

The rearrangement uses TRBV5-1 and TRBJ2-1, with 12 bases identical to TRBD2. Trimming cost V 0 bases and J 1 base; bases outside gene matches: 2. This CDR3 has 17 amino acids. CDR1 and CDR2 (germline): SGHRS, YFSETQ. For the CDR3, the DNA is TGCGCCAGCAGCTTGGGACTAGCGGGGGTATCCTACAATGAGCAGTTCTTC. Translating it yields CASSLGLAGVSYNEQFF.

The chain links TRBV27 to TRBJ2-7, with TRBD2 matching over 8 bases. The CDR3 length is 13 residues. J was trimmed by 5 bases and V by 6 bases; bases with no gene match: 6. CDR1 MNHEY and CDR2 SMNVEV come from the germline V gene (reference sequence). The CDR3 here is CASRPIAGNEQYF. CDR3 nucleotides: TGTGCCAGCAGACCCATAGCGGGAAACGAGCAGTACTTC.

The chain uses TRBV7-7 and TRBJ1-2, with D unresolved. There are 12 residues in the CDR3. Germline CDR1 SSHAT, CDR2 FNYEAQ (reference sequence). The CDR3 DNA reads TGTGCGCTTTGGCCAATTAACTATGGCTACACCTTC. Translated, it gives CALWPINYGYTF.

The chain has TRBV19 and TRBJ1-2, with TRBD1 identical over 7 bases. Germline V gene lookup returns CDR1 LNHDA and CDR2 SQIVND (reference sequence). The ends lost 4 bases at V and 5 bases at J; junction bases unmatched: 10. The CDR3 is 15 residues long. The CDR3 sequence: CASSTGWDSIYGYTF. Written as DNA, the CDR3 is TGTGCCAGTAGTACTGGCTGGGACAGCATTTATGGCTACACCTTC.

This chain uses TRBV28 with TRBJ1-1; TRBD1 matches 7 bases. Germline-derived CDR1 and CDR2 are MDHEN and SYDVKM. V lost 10 bases to trimming and J lost 7 bases; unmatched junction nucleotides: 6. The CDR3 is 11 amino acids. The CDR3 coding sequence is TGTGCCACAAAAAGGGACAGTGAAGCTTTCTTT. Its protein is CATKRDSEAFF.

The CDR3 DNA is TGTGCCAGCAGTCAGACCTTGAGGCGTGTTTTCACAGATACGCAGTATTTT. Translation: CASSQTLRRVFTDTQYF. This chain connects TRBV27 to TRBJ2-3, with D unclear. The germline V gene encodes CDR1 MNHEY and CDR2 SMNVEV (reference sequence). Trimming removed 5 bases from V and 2 bases from J, with 20 bases in between. The CDR3 extends over 17 amino acids.

This rearrangement joins TRBV28 to TRBJ1-5; no definite D call. Germline assignment: CDR1 MDHEN and CDR2 SYDVKM. Trimming removed 3 bases at V and 3 bases at J, with 9 bases between. The CDR3 sequence is 14 residues long. CDR3 bases: TGTGCCAGCAGTTTGGCGGGTTCCAATCAGCCCCAGCATTTT. Its translation is CASSLAGSNQPQHF.

This chain joins TRBV29-1 and TRBJ1-5; 7 bases map to TRBD1. CDR1 and CDR2 from the germline V gene are SQVTM and ANQGSEA. Trimming took 8 bases from V and 1 from J; bases not matched to a gene: 5. This CDR3 spans 13 amino acids. The CDR3 reads CSISGGSNQPQHF. In DNA, the CDR3 is TGCAGCATATCAGGGGGAAGCAATCAGCCCCAGCATTTT.

In its sample, this clone was seen once. CDR3: CASSQDRFDEQFF. DNA for the CDR3: TGCGCCAGCAGCCAAGATCGGTTTGATGAGCAGTTCTTC. This rearrangement joins TRBV4-1 to TRBJ2-1; D not resolved. Trimming shortened V by 0 bases and J by 8 bases, and 8 bases separated the two germline ends. CDR3 length: 13 amino acids. Germline CDR1 reads MGHRA; CDR2 reads YSYEKL.

In its sample, this clone was seen once. V is TRBV5-1 and J is TRBJ2-3, with D possibly matching TRBD2 (6 bases). V dropped 0 bases and J dropped 0 bases, with 11 bases sitting between them. CDR1 SGHRS and CDR2 YFSETQ come from the germline V gene. CDR3 length equals 16 residues. The CDR3 DNA is TGCGCCAGCAGCTTGGAGGTAGCGGTTAGCACAGATACGCAGTATTTT. Its protein is CASSLEVAVSTDTQYF.